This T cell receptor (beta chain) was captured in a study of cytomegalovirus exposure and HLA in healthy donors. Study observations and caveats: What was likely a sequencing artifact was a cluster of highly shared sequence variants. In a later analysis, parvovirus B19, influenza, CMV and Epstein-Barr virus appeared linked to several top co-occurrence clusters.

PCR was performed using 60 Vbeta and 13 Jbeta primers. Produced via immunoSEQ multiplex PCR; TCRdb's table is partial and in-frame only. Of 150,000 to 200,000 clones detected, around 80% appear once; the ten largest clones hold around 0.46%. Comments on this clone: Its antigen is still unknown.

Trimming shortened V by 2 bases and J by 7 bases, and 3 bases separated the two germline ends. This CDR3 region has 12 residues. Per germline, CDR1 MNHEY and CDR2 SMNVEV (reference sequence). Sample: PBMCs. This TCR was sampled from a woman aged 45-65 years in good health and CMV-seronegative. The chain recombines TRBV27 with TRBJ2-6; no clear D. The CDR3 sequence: CASSLIANVLTF. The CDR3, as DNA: TGTGCCAGCAGTTTAATAGCCAACGTCCTGACTTTC.